A single sample gave rise to the 15 T cell receptor beta chains below, sequenced in a study of shared clonotypes between healthy human individuals (dated by TCRdb to the early 2020s). For the CD8 naive samples, CD45RO-negative cells were positively selected for CCR7, yielding a CD45RA+CCR7+ population from which TemRA cells were excluded. Receptors were amplified or captured by the immunoSEQ multiplex PCR assay. TCRdb took over this immuneACCESS table, retaining in-frame rearrangements with V and J assigned. Such tables are incomplete; in checked studies, under half of the missing clones stem from an unresolved V gene, and the remainder is unexplained. The sample table lists around 2,000,000 clones, approximately 94% of them with a count of one. Under 2% of the sample lies in the top ten. The sample taken for sequencing was naive CD8+ T cells from PBMCs. Reading the label with the study, this specimen's cell subset or site is: CD45RA+CCR7+. These receptor sequences come from a man younger than 35 in good health. Some clones in this sample may be carry-over from other donors' samples.

The table lists this clone with many counts. This sequence joins TRBV12-5 and TRBJ1-1; D is ambiguous. The CDR3 totals 13 residues. Germline V lookup: CDR1 LGHNT, CDR2 FRNRAP. Trimming left V 1 base short and J 4 bases short, with 7 bases between. Written as DNA, the CDR3 is TGTGCTAGTGGTTTGGGAGGGCCCACTGAAGCTTTCTTT. Translated: CASGLGGPTEAFF.

The CDR3, as DNA: TGCGCCAGCAGCTTGGGAGCAGCTAACACCGGGGAGCTGTTTTTT. It translates to CASSLGAANTGELFF. The chain recombines TRBV5-1 with TRBJ2-2; the D is unclear. The CDR3 is 15 amino acids. Germline V gene lookup returns CDR1 SGHRS and CDR2 YFSETQ. Deletions cut 0 bases from V and 2 bases from J, with 8 bases between.

This chain uses TRBV4-1 with TRBJ2-7; D is perhaps TRBD2 (6 bases). Germline CDR1 and CDR2: MGHRA and YSYEKL. The CDR3 is made up of 14 amino acids. Trimming shortened V by 0 bases and J by 6 bases, and 12 bases separated the two germline ends. The CDR3 spells CASSQDGSIFEQYF. The CDR3 nucleotides are TGCGCCAGCAGCCAAGACGGGAGCATATTCGAGCAGTACTTC.

The gene calls are TRBV6-1 and TRBJ2-3, with D unresolved. Deletions cut 2 bases from V and 3 bases from J, with 9 bases between. The CDR3 is 14 amino acids. CDR1 MNHNS and CDR2 SASEGT come from the germline V gene. The CDR3 sequence: CASSEWVSTDTQYF. CDR3 DNA: TGTGCCAGCAGTGAATGGGTCTCAACAGATACGCAGTATTTT.

With regard to this clone: In the same sample, other DNA sequences code for this CDR3. The chain employs TRBV5-6 and TRBJ2-7; D possibly corresponds to TRBD2 (5 bases). Trimming took 0 bases from V and 6 from J, leaving 7 bases between them. Looked up from germline, CDR1 is SGHDT and CDR2 is YYEEEE. The length of the CDR3 is 12 residues. The CDR3 DNA reads as TGTGCCAGCAGCTTGGGACTATCCGAGCAGTACTTC. This translates into CASSLGLSEQYF.

The chain joins TRBV11-2 to TRBJ1-5; D ambiguous. Deletions cut 4 bases from V and 4 bases from J, with 20 bases between. This CDR3 is 17 amino acids long. Germline CDR1 reads SGHAT; CDR2 reads FQNNGV. The CDR3 bases are TGTGCCAGCAGCTCTAGTCGGGTAGTCAGAGGGAATCAGCCCCAGCATTTT. This gives the protein CASSSSRVVRGNQPQHF.

The J gene is TRBJ2-1, the V gene TRBV9; 10 bases line up with TRBD2. J lost 7 bases, V lost 0 bases, and 10 bases had no gene match. This CDR3 contains 17 residues. Germline values: CDR1 SGDLS, CDR2 YYNGEE. CDR3 sequence (DNA): TGTGCCAGCAGCGTAGAGAGCGGGAGGGCCTTAAATAATGAGCAGTTCTTC. Translated: CASSVESGRALNNEQFF.

The gene calls are TRBV28 and TRBJ2-7, with D tentatively TRBD1 (6 bases). Trimming cost V 6 bases and J 2 bases, with 20 bases left between them. The CDR3 consists of 16 residues. CDR1 is MDHEN, CDR2 SYDVKM, per germline. The CDR3 DNA follows: TGTGCCAGCAGCCAGGCACCCCGACAGGTCCCCTACGAGCAGTACTTC. This codes for CASSQAPRQVPYEQYF.

The CDR3 coding sequence is TGTGCCAGCAGCCAGGTTAAAGCGGAGTACACAGATACGCAGTATTTT. Amino acid sequence: CASSQVKAEYTDTQYF. The V gene is TRBV4-2, the J gene TRBJ2-3, with a tentative D call TRBD2 (5 bases). Germline CDR1 reads LGHNA; CDR2 reads YNFKEQ. The CDR3 is 16 residues long. V dropped 3 bases and J dropped 2 bases, with 15 bases sitting between them.

V gene TRBV7-8 combines with J gene TRBJ1-1, with D uncertain. The V end was cut by 5 bases, the J end by 3 bases, with 7 bases between. From germline, CDR1 is SGHVS and CDR2 FQNEAQ. This CDR3 is 12 amino acids long. The CDR3 nucleotides read TGTGCCAGCAGCCCATCCTACACTGAAGCTTTCTTT. Translation: CASSPSYTEAFF.

This chain uses TRBV9 with TRBJ1-2; D possibly corresponds to TRBD1 (6 bases). V was cut by 3 bases and J by 10 bases, with 19 bases left in between. Germline-derived CDR1 and CDR2 are SGDLS and YYNGEE. The CDR3 is 14 amino acids. The CDR3 is CASSGLRGAGYYTF. In DNA form, the CDR3 reads TGTGCCAGCAGCGGCCTTCGGGGGGCGGGCTACTACACCTTC.

This chain links TRBV27 with TRBJ2-7; 9 positions match TRBD1. Germline lookup yields CDR1 MNHEY and CDR2 SMNVEV (reference sequence). The CDR3 totals 16 residues. V shed 6 bases and J 7 bases; nucleotides not matched to a gene: 16. CDR3: CASSSIRQGVAGEQYF. The CDR3, as DNA: TGTGCCAGCAGCTCGATCCGACAGGGGGTCGCGGGAGAGCAGTACTTC.

The chain uses TRBV5-6 and TRBJ1-5, with D uncertain. V lost 1 base, J lost 4 bases, and 9 bases lay in between. CDR1 is SGHDT, CDR2 YYEEEE, per germline. The CDR3 spans 14 residues. The CDR3 spells CASSLFRANQPQHF. CDR3 nucleotide sequence: TGTGCCAGCAGCTTGTTTAGGGCAAATCAGCCCCAGCATTTT. Supplemented by reference TRBV5-6 and TRBJ1-5, the full variable domain reads DAGVTQSPTHLIKTRGQQVTLRCSPKSGHDTVSWYQQALGQGPQFIFQYYEEEERQRGNFPDRFSGHQFPNYSSELNVNALLLGDSALYLCASSLFRANQPQHFGDGTRLSIL.

V and J are TRBV27 and TRBJ1-2; no definite D call. Trimming stripped 6 bases from V and 2 bases from J, with 10 bases between. The CDR3 sequence is 13 residues long. Looked up from germline, CDR1 is MNHEY and CDR2 is SMNVEV (reference sequence). This chain's CDR3 is CASRLGINYGYTF. As DNA, the CDR3 is TGTGCCAGCAGGCTAGGAATCAACTATGGCTACACCTTC.

CDR3 sequence (DNA): TGTGCCAGCCGCAGAGAGTACAATGAGCAGTTCTTC. This codes for CASRREYNEQFF. The rearrangement uses TRBV7-9 and TRBJ2-1; D is undetermined. The CDR3 is 12 residues long. V shed 8 bases and J shed 4 bases, with 9 bases lying between them. CDR1 and CDR2 (germline): SEHNR, FQNEAQ (reference sequence). Combining the CDR3 with reference TRBV7-9 and TRBJ2-1 gives the whole variable domain DTGVSQNPRHKITKRGQNVTFRCDPISEHNRLYWYRQTLGQGPEFLTYFQNEAQLEKSRLLSDRFSAERPKGSFSTLEIQRTEQGDSAMYLCASRREYNEQFFGPGTRLTVL.